This T cell receptor beta chain was identified in a study of T-cell reconstitution after alpha-beta-depleted transplantation in children. Findings and caveats of the study: As was reported, about two months after transplant, alpha-beta T cells came from several hundred expanded graft clones. The authors attributed T-cell counts and diversity one year after transplant mostly to newly produced T cells. Surviving recipient T cells and thymic progenitors produced the high day-60 TCRbeta diversity seen in some patients.

Unique molecular identifiers were used to barcode this TCRbeta library. Each CDR3 protein gets one entry after TCRdb re-called the PCR reads with MiXCR. The sample yields a few hundred thousand distinct CDR3 sequences, approximately 10% seen once. In its sample, this clonotype was seen many times. Its specificity is unknown. The CDR3 loop spans 14 amino acids. V lost 3 bases and J lost 7, with 13 bases in between. CDR1 is SGHTA and CDR2 is FQGNSA in the germline V gene. The TCR originated in a child younger than two with acute myeloid leukemia, due to receive a stem cell transplant. The specimen was PBMCs, collected before TCRalphabeta/CD19-depleted stem cell transplant. This chain connects TRBV7-2 to TRBJ2-1, with TRBD2 as a possible D gene (5 bases). CDR3 amino acids: CASSFRRTGNEQFF. The DNA for the CDR3 is TGTGCCAGCAGCTTCAGACGGACTGGGAATGAGCAGTTCTTC.